This T cell receptor (beta chain) was found in a study of T cells in narcolepsy. Study-wide results and caveats: Same-patient CSF and blood CD4+ T cell clonotypes included HCRT-specific and TRIB2-specific autoreactive ones. Healthy controls reportedly lacked the autoreactive clonotypes serially found in patients' blood.

TCRdb's table, derived via immunoSEQ multiplex PCR, lists solely in-frame clones and lacks some. The table shows around 24,000 clones, with around 84% occurring only once. CDR1 and CDR2 from the germline V gene are SGHRS and YFSETQ. Trimming took 0 bases from V and 7 from J, leaving 8 bases between them. The CDR3 runs to 14 residues. Note on this clone: The antigen remains unidentified.

The sequenced sample consisted of memory (CD45RA-) CD4+ T cells from blood. The clonotype comes from a human donor in good health. V is TRBV5-1 and J is TRBJ1-6, with no clear D. CDR3 loop: CASSLAGLNSPLHF. The CDR3 coding sequence is TGCGCCAGCAGCTTGGCTGGACTCAATTCACCCCTCCACTTT.